The clone carrying this TCR beta chain has a handful of counts. The antigen remains undetermined. Clinical symptoms, serum thyroxine and TRAb, thyroid ultrasound and orbital computed tomography together formed the diagnostic basis. Regions amplified from RNA transcripts were the TCR beta CDR3 regions. During a first-round RT-PCR of the TCR CDR3, the HTBI primer set was used. Each CDR3 protein gets one entry after TCRdb re-called the multiplex PCR reads with MiXCR. The data contain under 550,000 distinct CDR3 sequences, roughly 21% of them singletons. The V end was cut by 2 bases, the J end by 2 bases, with 9 bases between. The CDR3 contains 15 residues. The germline V gene encodes CDR1 MDHEN and CDR2 SYDVKM. This specimen belongs to a study of T cells in Graves' hyperthyroidism and ophthalmopathy. General study results and limits: Most thyroid clonotypes expanded above 0.001 were also detected in blood.

The sample consisted of blood. The chain carries TRBV28 and TRBJ2-2; D possibly matches TRBD1 or TRBD2 (5 bases each). The TCR was taken from a man in his forties with Graves' ophthalmopathy. The CDR3 is CASSLPGTNTGELFF. In nucleotides, the CDR3 is TGTGCCAGCAGTTTACCGGGGACCAACACCGGGGAGCTGTTTTTT.